The T cell receptor (beta chain) under discussion was sequenced for a study of cytomegalovirus exposure and HLA in healthy donors. The PCR made use of 60 Vbeta and 13 Jbeta primers. Only in-frame clones appear in the TCRdb table, and some are missing; sequencing was by immunoSEQ multiplex PCR. The data hold under 200,000 clones, with roughly four fifths observed a single time. From germline, CDR1 is MNHEY and CDR2 SMNVEV (reference sequence). The CDR3 is made up of 15 amino acids. V dropped 5 bases and J dropped 9; count of bases not matched to a gene: 9. Specimen: PBMCs. The rearrangement uses TRBV27 and TRBJ2-2; TRBD2 matches at 10 bases. The origin of this receptor is a female donor in good health and CMV-seronegative. CDR3 coding DNA: TGTGCCAGCAGTCTCATCAGCGGGGGGGACTGGGAGCTGTTTTTT. Translated: CASSLISGGDWELFF.